One and the same sample provided the 15 T cell receptor beta chains below, sequenced in a study of breast tumors, draining lymph nodes, adjacent tissues. Breast cancer patients provided tissue from their axillary draining lymph nodes. In TCRdb, the multiplex PCR reads were re-called with MiXCR into one record per CDR3 protein. The repertoire holds about 230,000 distinct CDR3 sequences, with about 30% as singletons. Sequencing used axillary lymph node tissue. Receptor source: a female donor with breast cancer. Some clones in this sample may be carry-over from other donors' samples.

This clonotype showed up many times. The chain employs TRBV20-1 and TRBJ1-4, with 10 bases aligning to TRBD1. The V and J ends lost 8 bases and 9 bases, in that order; junction bases with no gene match: 15. Per the germline V gene, CDR1 is DFQATT and CDR2 is SNEGSKA (reference sequence). There are 15 residues in the CDR3. DNA for the CDR3: TGCAGTCCCAGTCCTCGGACAGGGGGTTTTCAAAAACTGTTTTTT. Translation: CSPSPRTGGFQKLFF.

In this sample, this clonotype turned up many times. The V call is TRBV20-1, the J call TRBJ2-1, with 10 bases lining up with TRBD2. J was trimmed by 7 bases and V by 5 bases; bases with no gene match: 5. This CDR3 has 13 amino acids. Germline assignment: CDR1 DFQATT and CDR2 SNEGSKA (reference sequence). The CDR3 nucleotides are TGCAGTGCTTGTCGGACTAGCGGAAATGAGCAGTTCTTC. It translates to CSACRTSGNEQFF.

Of note for this clonotype: A much more abundant neighbour one base away suggests this may be a read error. Here the CDR3 omits its conserved ending phenylalanine or tryptophan, so a read error is the likely source. The CDR3 reads CSATRNEQFS. The CDR3 DNA is TGCAGTGCTACTCGGAATGAGCAGTTCTCC. The rearrangement joins TRBV20-1 to TRBJ2-1, with D unresolved. CDR1 is DFQATT, CDR2 SNEGSKA, per germline (reference sequence). This CDR3 comprises 10 residues. The V end was cut by 4 bases, the J end by 7 bases, with 5 bases between.

This clonotype was picked up many times. The chain couples TRBV5-1 to TRBJ2-3; D unresolved. This CDR3 is 14 amino acids long. Germline CDR1 and CDR2: SGHRS and YFSETQ. V was clipped by 1 base and J by 2 bases, with 8 bases between them. CDR3 sequence reads: CASSLTIATDTQYF. The CDR3 DNA reads TGCGCCAGCAGCTTGACCATCGCCACAGATACGCAGTATTTT.

This clonotype was seen a few times. J is TRBJ1-1 and V is TRBV20-1, with D unclear. With 3 bases removed from V and 0 bases from J, the gap between germline ends came to 2 bases. The CDR3 has 11 residues. Germline V lookup: CDR1 DFQATT, CDR2 SNEGSKA (reference sequence). The CDR3 reads CSARMNTEAFF. The CDR3 coding sequence is TGCAGTGCTAGGATGAACACTGAAGCTTTCTTT.

Turning to this clonotype: A much larger clone is a single base away; this may be a read error. The rearrangement uses TRBV11-3 and TRBJ2-1, with D hard to call. This CDR3 is built from 13 residues. V was trimmed by 1 base and J by 10 bases, leaving 11 bases between them. The germline V gene encodes CDR1 SGHNT and CDR2 YENEEA. CDR3 coding DNA: TGTGCCAGCAGCTTAGTTTCCCGAGCGGAGCAGTTCTTC. Residues: CASSLVSRAEQFF.

Here the CDR3 reads CSARGGGTYNEQFF. Written as DNA, the CDR3 is TGCAGTGCTAGAGGTGGGGGAACCTACAATGAGCAGTTCTTC. The chain carries TRBV20-1 and TRBJ2-1, with D perhaps matching TRBD1 or TRBD2 (5 bases each). V lost 1 base, J lost 2 bases, and 9 bases lay in between. Germline V gene data show CDR1 as DFQATT and CDR2 as SNEGSKA (reference sequence). This CDR3 is 14 amino acids long.

The table lists this clonotype with a few counts. Just one base apart from a much larger clone, this may be a read error. The rearrangement joins TRBV11-2 to TRBJ1-2; 9 positions agree with TRBD1. In germline, CDR1 is SGHAT, CDR2 FQNNGV. The CDR3 has 13 residues. Germline trimming cut 8 bases from V and 7 bases from J; bases unmatched to any gene: 8. The CDR3: CASGPDRGSGYTF. DNA of the CDR3: TGTGCCAGCGGCCCGGACAGGGGCTCTGGCTACACCTTC.

At least ten counts were recorded for this clonotype. The V call is TRBV6-2 or TRBV6-3, the J call TRBJ2-1; the D is unclear. The CDR3 consists of 14 residues. The ends were cut back, 6 bases at V and 7 bases at J, with 16 bases in the middle. CDR1 is MNHEY, CDR2 SVGEGT, per germline. CDR3 DNA sequence: TGTGCCAGCAGCCCCCTGGCAGGCCGAAATGAGCAGTTCTTC. It encodes CASSPLAGRNEQFF.

Ten or more counts support this clonotype. This chain links TRBV6-6 with TRBJ1-2; maybe TRBD1 (5 bases). Looked up from germline, CDR1 is MNHNY and CDR2 is SVGAGI (reference sequence). The CDR3 sequence is 13 residues long. V was clipped by 7 bases and J by 5 bases, with 14 bases between them. CDR3 coding DNA: TGTGCCAGCACAGCAGGGATCGGGTATGGCTACACCTTC. This sequence encodes CASTAGIGYGYTF.

This clonotype was counted at least ten times. The chain has TRBV19 and TRBJ2-7, with 10 bases that match TRBD2. From germline, CDR1 is LNHDA and CDR2 SQIVND (reference sequence). J gave up 5 bases and V 6 bases, and 10 bases lay outside the gene matches. There are 15 residues in the CDR3. CDR3 sequence (DNA): TGTGCCAGTAGCCAAGCTAGCGGGAGTCGCCACGAGCAGTACTTC. Protein: CASSQASGSRHEQYF.

The J gene is TRBJ2-7, the V gene TRBV20-1, with 7 bases identical to TRBD2. The CDR3 spans 14 residues. Trimming took 1 base from V and 7 from J; bases not matched to a gene: 10. In germline, CDR1 is DFQATT, CDR2 SNEGSKA (reference sequence). DNA for the CDR3: TGCAGTGCTAGAGTTCGGAGAGCGGGACGGGAGCAGTACTTC. Protein sequence: CSARVRRAGREQYF.

This clonotype was found many times. The gene calls are TRBV7-9 and TRBJ2-6, with D possibly TRBD1 on 5 matching bases. Germline CDR1 SEHNR, CDR2 FQNEAQ (reference sequence). Trimming stripped 1 base from V and 4 bases from J, with 8 bases between. The CDR3 is made up of 15 amino acids. The CDR3 DNA reads as TGTGCCAGCAGCTTAGGGGGCTCCGGGGCCAACGTCCTGACTTTC. It is translated as CASSLGGSGANVLTF.

This clonotype was seen ten or more times. The V call is TRBV6-5, the J call TRBJ1-4, with 8 bases lining up with TRBD1. This CDR3 is 13 amino acids long. V shed 5 bases and J 5 bases; nucleotides not matched to a gene: 1. Germline values: CDR1 MNHEY, CDR2 SVGAGI. The CDR3 DNA is TGTGCCAGCAGTCGGGACAGGAATGAAAAACTGTTTTTT. Translation: CASSRDRNEKLFF.

The table lists this clonotype with a few counts. It may be a read error: a sequence one base away is much more abundant. The gene calls are TRBV6-1 and TRBJ2-2; D unclear. Germline V gives CDR1 MNHNS, CDR2 SASEGT. This CDR3 is 14 amino acids long. Trimming stripped 5 bases from V and 1 base from J, with 8 bases between. The CDR3 DNA is TGTGCCAGCAGTCGCGCTATGAACACCGGGGAGCTGTTTTTT. Translation gives CASSRAMNTGELFF.